These 14 T cell receptor beta chains came from one sample sequenced in a study of a mutant IDH1 vaccine in newly diagnosed glioma. Assay: immunoSEQ multiplex PCR; the TCRdb copy retains only in-frame clones and omits some. The sample includes tens of thousands of clones, almost 85% seen only once; the top ten take about 20%. Time point denoted: baseline, week 1 (first vaccination visit). Indicated treatment: pre-vaccination baseline after standard-of-care therapy. The sample here was PBMCs, taken from a glioma patient treated with radiotherapy, temozolomide or both. Receptors originate from a young man with glioma.

The rearrangement links TRBV28 to TRBJ2-7; D is unresolved. The germline V gene has CDR1 MDHEN and CDR2 SYDVKM. This CDR3 has 11 amino acids. Trimming pared 2 bases from V and 7 bases from J, leaving 6 bases between. The DNA of the CDR3 is TGTGCCAGCAGTTTACTAGGGGAGCAGTACTTC. Protein sequence: CASSLLGEQYF. The variable domain in full, with the rest retrieved from reference TRBV28 and TRBJ2-7, is DVKVTQSSRYLVKRTGEKVFLECVQDMDHENMFWYRQDPGLGLRLIYFSYDVKMKEKGDIPEGYSVSREKKERFSLILESASTNQTSMYLCASSLLGEQYFGPGTRLTVT.

The chain is built from TRBV18 and TRBJ1-1, with a weak D call TRBD1 (6 bases). The CDR3 length is 13 residues. Trimming shortened V by 4 bases and J by 7 bases, and 13 bases separated the two germline ends. The germline V gene encodes CDR1 KGHSH and CDR2 LQKENI. DNA of the CDR3: TGTGCCAGCTCACGGGGGGGGCTGGGTGAAGCTTTCTTT. The encoded protein is CASSRGGLGEAFF.

This clone was seen only a few times. The CDR3 nucleotides are TGTGCCAGCTCAAAAGTGGGGGAATCTGCAACTAATGAAAAACTGTTTTTT. It is translated as CASSKVGESATNEKLFF. This chain links TRBV18 with TRBJ1-4; D is possibly TRBD1 (5 bases). The CDR3 totals 17 residues. CDR1 and CDR2 (germline): KGHSH, LQKENI. With 5 bases removed from V and 0 bases from J, the gap between germline ends came to 16 bases. Supplemented by reference TRBV18 and TRBJ1-4, the full variable domain reads NAGVMQNPRHLVRRRGQEARLRCSPMKGHSHVYWYRQLPEEGLKFMVYLQKENIIDESGMPKERFSAEFPKEGPSILRIQQVVRGDSAAYFCASSKVGESATNEKLFFGSGTQLSVL.

This clone turned up a few times. The gene calls are TRBV30 and TRBJ1-6, with D possibly being TRBD1 (5 bases). Trimming left V 4 bases short and J 12 bases short, with 16 bases between. CDR1 is GTSNPN, CDR2 SVGIG, per germline (reference sequence). The length of the CDR3 is 13 residues. The chain's CDR3 is CAWTLGFRGPLHF. CDR3 DNA sequence: TGTGCCTGGACCCTAGGCTTTAGGGGACCCCTCCACTTT. The full variable domain, in which reference TRBV30 and TRBJ1-6 provide the parts outside the CDR3, is SQTIHQWPATLVQPVGSPLSLECTVEGTSNPNLYWYRQAAGRGLQLLFYSVGIGQISSEVPQNLSASRPQDRQFILSSKKLLLSDSGFYLCAWTLGFRGPLHFGNGTRLTVT.

The rearrangement uses TRBV7-8 and TRBJ1-5; no clear D gene. CDR3 length: 15 amino acids. Looked up from germline, CDR1 is SGHVS and CDR2 is FQNEAQ. Trimming pared 0 bases from V and 1 base from J, leaving 7 bases between. The CDR3 loop is CASSLAWGSNQPQHF. The DNA of the CDR3 is TGTGCCAGCAGCTTAGCGTGGGGAAGCAATCAGCCCCAGCATTTT.

The chain carries TRBV5-1 and TRBJ2-2, with a weak D call TRBD2 (6 bases). The CDR3 extends over 14 amino acids. Germline CDR1 and CDR2: SGHRS and YFSETQ. The V end lost 2 bases, the J end lost 6 bases, and 11 bases lay between the germline ends. The DNA for the CDR3 is TGCGCCAGCAGCTTTGCGCGGGAATCCGGGGAGCTGTTTTTT. The encoded protein is CASSFARESGELFF.

The chain carries TRBV27 and TRBJ2-1; 10 positions match TRBD1. The junction had 5 bases not matched to a gene; V was cut back by 5 bases and J by 7 bases. The CDR3 sequence is 14 residues long. CDR1 is MNHEY and CDR2 is SMNVEV in the germline V gene (reference sequence). The CDR3 DNA follows: TGTGCCAGCAGTACGACGGACAGGGGGAATGAGCAGTTCTTC. Its translation is CASSTTDRGNEQFF.

The chain employs TRBV6-1 and TRBJ2-7; D gene ambiguous. This CDR3 has 13 residues. From germline, CDR1 is MNHNS and CDR2 SASEGT. V was pared by 9 bases and J by 2 bases, with 14 bases between. The CDR3 sequence: CASMSSGTYEQYF. The CDR3 DNA is TGTGCCAGTATGTCAAGTGGGACCTACGAGCAGTACTTC.

The rearrangement links TRBV19 to TRBJ1-2; D gene unclear. With 5 bases removed from V and 5 bases from J, the gap between germline ends came to 9 bases. The germline gives CDR1 LNHDA, CDR2 SQIVND (reference sequence). The CDR3 has 12 amino acids. The CDR3 protein is CASSGGVYGYTF. DNA of the CDR3: TGTGCCAGTAGTGGCGGGGTTTATGGCTACACCTTC.

The count of this clone is one. The chain couples TRBV2 to TRBJ2-3; TRBD2 matches at 12 bases. Germline CDR1 is SNHLY and CDR2 is FYNNEI. V lost 3 bases to trimming and J lost 0 bases; unmatched junction nucleotides: 4. There are 17 residues in the CDR3. The CDR3, as DNA: TGTGCCAGCAGTGACGGGACTAGCGGGCCTAGCACAGATACGCAGTATTTT. Translating gives CASSDGTSGPSTDTQYF.

This clone was observed once. This chain uses TRBV2 with TRBJ1-1; 10 nucleotides line up with TRBD1. This CDR3 is 14 amino acids long. CDR1 and CDR2 from the germline V gene are SNHLY and FYNNEI. V dropped 7 bases and J dropped 1; count of bases not matched to a gene: 3. This CDR3 is CASKGDRGNTEAFF. Written as DNA, the CDR3 is TGTGCCAGCAAGGGGGACAGGGGGAACACTGAAGCTTTCTTT.

The chain carries TRBV7-6 and TRBJ1-3; D is uncertain. From germline, CDR1 is SGHVS and CDR2 FNYEAQ. The CDR3 sequence is 14 residues long. Trimming shortened V by 1 base and J by 4 bases, and 8 bases separated the two germline ends. The CDR3 here is CASSLDGVGNTIYF. The CDR3 bases are TGTGCCAGCAGCTTAGACGGAGTAGGAAACACCATATATTTT.

CDR3 nucleotides: TGTGCCAGCAGTCAAACGGGGGTGAGGCTTCCTAACTATGGCTACACCTTC. As protein: CASSQTGVRLPNYGYTF. The chain carries TRBV28 and TRBJ1-2; a possible D gene is TRBD1 (5 bases). The CDR3 is made up of 17 amino acids. Trimming left V 5 bases short and J 0 bases short, with 19 bases between. CDR1 and CDR2 (germline): MDHEN, SYDVKM.

This chain joins TRBV15 and TRBJ2-1; 7 bases align to TRBD2. Germline V lookup: CDR1 LNHNV, CDR2 YYDKDF (reference sequence). This CDR3 spans 14 amino acids. V was clipped by 6 bases and J by 4 bases; unmatched bases: 6. CDR3 sequence (DNA): TGTGCCACCAGGGGGGAGGGACCTTACAATGAGCAGTTCTTC. This translates into CATRGEGPYNEQFF.